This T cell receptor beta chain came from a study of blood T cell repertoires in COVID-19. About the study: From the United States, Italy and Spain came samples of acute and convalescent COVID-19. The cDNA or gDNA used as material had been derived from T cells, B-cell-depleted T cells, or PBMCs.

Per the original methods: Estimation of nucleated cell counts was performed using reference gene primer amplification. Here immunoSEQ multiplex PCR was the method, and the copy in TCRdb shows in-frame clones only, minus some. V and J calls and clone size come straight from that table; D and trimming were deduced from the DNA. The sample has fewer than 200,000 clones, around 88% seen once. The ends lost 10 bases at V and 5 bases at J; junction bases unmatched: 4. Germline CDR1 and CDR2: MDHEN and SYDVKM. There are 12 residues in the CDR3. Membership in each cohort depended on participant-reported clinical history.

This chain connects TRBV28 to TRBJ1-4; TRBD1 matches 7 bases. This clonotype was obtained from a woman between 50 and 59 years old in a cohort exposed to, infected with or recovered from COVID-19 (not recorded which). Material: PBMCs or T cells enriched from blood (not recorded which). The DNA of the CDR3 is TGTGCCACCCAGACAGGGAATGAAAAACTGTTTTTT. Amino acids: CATQTGNEKLFF.